The TCR beta chain under discussion was sequenced for a study of blood T cell repertoires in COVID-19. Turning to the study itself: COVID-19 samples from acute and convalescent phases originated in the United States, Italy and Spain.

V gave up 10 bases and J gave up 4 bases, with 7 bases separating them. The CDR3 contains 11 residues. Generated by immunoSEQ multiplex PCR, the TCRdb table keeps only in-frame clones and is missing some. Of 200,000 to 250,000 clones listed, around nine tenths were seen once; the top ten hold roughly 3.7%. The chain employs TRBV12-3 or TRBV12-4 and TRBJ2-2, with unresolved D. The sample consisted of PBMCs or T cells enriched from blood (not recorded which). The TCR sequence derives from a woman aged 25 to 45 who had been exposed to COVID-19. CDR3 residues: CAIRFTGELFF. The CDR3 region has the DNA TGTGCCATTCGGTTCACCGGGGAGCTGTTTTTT.